The rows below give T cell receptor beta chains drawn from one sample of a study of blood T cell repertoires in COVID-19. Sequencing used immunoSEQ multiplex PCR; TCRdb keeps in-frame clones, though not all of them. The table has roughly 62,000 clones, approximately 86% seen once. What was sequenced was peripheral blood. These receptors were obtained from a human donor with acute or convalescent COVID-19. The donor label of this sample is uncertain. Both conserved end residues are part of each CDR3. Fields, in order: clone size, J gene, V gene, D gene, CDR3 protein, CDR3 DNA. The D gene is left open where the match is weak. Clone size appears in some rows only: once, few, many, or a class for an expanded clone.

clone size: -; J gene: TRBJ2-3; V gene: TRBV7-9; D gene: -; CDR3 protein: CASSKPGGPTDTQYF; CDR3 DNA: TGTGCCAGCAGCAAGCCTGGGGGCCCCACAGATACGCAGTATTTT
clone size: -; J gene: TRBJ1-1; V gene: TRBV3-1/TRBV3-2; D gene: -; CDR3 protein: CASSQPEGGIGAFF; CDR3 DNA: TGTGCCAGCAGCCAACCCGAAGGGGGAATTGGGGCTTTCTTT
clone size: -; J gene: TRBJ2-5; V gene: TRBV30; D gene: TRBD1; CDR3 protein: CAWSRTGGGLETQYF; CDR3 DNA: TGTGCCTGGAGCAGGACAGGCGGCGGACTAGAGACCCAGTACTTC
clone size: -; J gene: TRBJ1-2; V gene: TRBV5-4; D gene: -; CDR3 protein: CASSLGGTLSNYGYTF; CDR3 DNA: TGTGCCAGCAGCTTGGGGGGGACACTATCTAACTATGGCTACACCTTC
clone size: few; J gene: TRBJ1-5; V gene: TRBV5-8; D gene: TRBD1; CDR3 protein: CASSLGQGYQPQHF; CDR3 DNA: TGTGCCAGCAGCTTGGGACAGGGGTATCAGCCCCAGCATTTT
clone size: -; J gene: TRBJ1-4; V gene: TRBV7-9; D gene: -; CDR3 protein: CASSSSNPNRVPNEKLFF; CDR3 DNA: TGTGCCAGCAGCTCGTCCAATCCAAACAGGGTCCCTAATGAAAAACTGTTTTTT
clone size: -; J gene: TRBJ1-5; V gene: TRBV25-1; D gene: -; CDR3 protein: CASSGGFNQPQHF; CDR3 DNA: TGTGCCAGCAGTGGAGGATTCAATCAGCCCCAGCATTTT
clone size: -; J gene: TRBJ1-3; V gene: TRBV5-1; D gene: -; CDR3 protein: CASSLEWGGGNTIYF; CDR3 DNA: TGCGCCAGCAGCTTGGAATGGGGGGGTGGAAACACCATATATTTT
clone size: -; J gene: TRBJ2-5; V gene: TRBV7-3; D gene: -; CDR3 protein: CASSQSSFETQYF; CDR3 DNA: TGTGCCAGCAGCCAGAGTAGCTTCGAGACCCAGTACTTC
clone size: -; J gene: TRBJ2-1; V gene: TRBV27; D gene: TRBD1; CDR3 protein: CASSPKDRIYNEQFF; CDR3 DNA: TGTGCCAGCAGTCCTAAGGACAGGATTTACAATGAGCAGTTCTTC
clone size: -; J gene: TRBJ2-5; V gene: TRBV2; D gene: TRBD2; CDR3 protein: CASRGGAIQYF; CDR3 DNA: TGTGCCAGCCGGGGAGGGGCGATCCAGTACTTC
clone size: -; J gene: TRBJ2-3; V gene: TRBV28; D gene: TRBD1; CDR3 protein: CASSGTGGALRDTQYF; CDR3 DNA: TGTGCCAGCAGCGGGACAGGGGGCGCCCTTAGGGATACGCAGTATTTT
clone size: -; J gene: TRBJ1-5; V gene: TRBV28; D gene: -; CDR3 protein: CASSLPLGDNQPQHF; CDR3 DNA: TGTGCCAGCAGTCTTCCCCTGGGCGACAATCAGCCCCAGCATTTT
clone size: -; J gene: TRBJ1-4; V gene: TRBV5-1; D gene: -; CDR3 protein: CASSLGPIEKLFF; CDR3 DNA: TGCGCCAGCAGCTTGGGGCCCATTGAAAAACTGTTTTTT
clone size: -; J gene: TRBJ2-7; V gene: TRBV28; D gene: -; CDR3 protein: CASSSPPRGNNEQYF; CDR3 DNA: TGTGCCAGCAGCTCCCCACCCAGGGGAAACAACGAGCAGTACTTC
clone size: once; J gene: TRBJ2-5; V gene: TRBV5-4; D gene: TRBD1; CDR3 protein: CASSLGTGGRETQYF; CDR3 DNA: TGTGCCAGCAGCTTGGGGACAGGGGGGAGAGAGACCCAGTACTTC
clone size: -; J gene: TRBJ1-6; V gene: TRBV9; D gene: TRBD1; CDR3 protein: CASSVEGANSPLHF; CDR3 DNA: TGTGCCAGCAGCGTAGAGGGGGCAAATTCACCCCTCCACTTT
clone size: -; J gene: TRBJ2-5; V gene: TRBV11-2; D gene: -; CDR3 protein: CASSPLAAEETQYF; CDR3 DNA: TGTGCCAGCAGTCCATTAGCGGCGGAAGAGACCCAGTACTTC
clone size: -; J gene: TRBJ1-1; V gene: TRBV28; D gene: TRBD1; CDR3 protein: CASSPGQGVLSSTEAFF; CDR3 DNA: TGTGCCAGCAGCCCAGGACAGGGGGTCTTGTCTAGCACTGAAGCTTTCTTT
clone size: -; J gene: TRBJ2-3; V gene: TRBV19; D gene: -; CDR3 protein: CASSSRVGGTDTQYF; CDR3 DNA: TGTGCCAGTAGTAGTCGGGTAGGGGGCACAGATACGCAGTATTTT
clone size: -; J gene: TRBJ2-5; V gene: TRBV9; D gene: TRBD1; CDR3 protein: CASSVGQGAETQYF; CDR3 DNA: TGTGCCAGCAGCGTAGGGCAGGGGGCAGAGACCCAGTACTTC
clone size: -; J gene: TRBJ2-3; V gene: TRBV12-3/TRBV12-4; D gene: TRBD1; CDR3 protein: CASSQGASNTQYF; CDR3 DNA: TGTGCCAGCAGCCAGGGGGCATCTAATACGCAGTATTTT
clone size: -; J gene: TRBJ2-7; V gene: TRBV5-1; D gene: TRBD2; CDR3 protein: CASSLRQAGGHSYEQYF; CDR3 DNA: TGCGCCAGCAGCTTGAGGCAAGCGGGAGGTCACTCCTACGAGCAGTACTTC
clone size: -; J gene: TRBJ1-4; V gene: TRBV5-1; D gene: -; CDR3 protein: CASSLVGSGEEKLFF; CDR3 DNA: TGCGCCAGCAGCTTGGTAGGGAGTGGGGAAGAAAAACTGTTTTTT
clone size: -; J gene: TRBJ2-5; V gene: TRBV7-2; D gene: TRBD2; CDR3 protein: CASSLEWRGGRETQYF; CDR3 DNA: TGTGCCAGCAGCTTAGAGTGGCGGGGGGGCCGTGAGACCCAGTACTTC
clone size: -; J gene: TRBJ2-5; V gene: TRBV7-8; D gene: TRBD1; CDR3 protein: CASSLEGASTTQYF; CDR3 DNA: TGTGCCAGCAGCTTAGAGGGGGCCTCCACGACCCAGTACTTC
clone size: -; J gene: TRBJ2-6; V gene: TRBV10-3; D gene: -; CDR3 protein: CAILPGEPGANVLTF; CDR3 DNA: TGTGCCATCCTCCCCGGGGAACCCGGGGCCAACGTCCTGACTTTC
clone size: -; J gene: TRBJ2-3; V gene: TRBV27; D gene: -; CDR3 protein: CASSLWGESTDTQYF; CDR3 DNA: TGTGCCAGCAGTTTATGGGGGGAATCCACAGATACGCAGTATTTT
clone size: -; J gene: TRBJ2-5; V gene: TRBV2; D gene: -; CDR3 protein: CASKEQGPQYF; CDR3 DNA: TGTGCCAGCAAGGAGCAGGGCCCCCAGTACTTC
clone size: few; J gene: TRBJ2-4; V gene: TRBV5-4; D gene: TRBD2; CDR3 protein: CASRLAGGKNIQYF; CDR3 DNA: TGTGCCAGCCGCCTAGCGGGGGGGAAAAACATTCAGTACTTC
clone size: once; J gene: TRBJ2-4; V gene: TRBV7-8; D gene: TRBD2; CDR3 protein: CASSLRGGGLAGGNTKNIQYF; CDR3 DNA: TGTGCCAGCAGCTTAAGGGGAGGAGGGCTAGCGGGAGGCAATACCAAAAACATTCAGTACTTC
clone size: -; J gene: TRBJ1-2; V gene: TRBV28; D gene: -; CDR3 protein: CASSLLDSYGYTF; CDR3 DNA: TGTGCCAGCAGTTTACTTGACAGCTATGGCTACACCTTC
clone size: -; J gene: TRBJ2-6; V gene: TRBV19; D gene: -; CDR3 protein: CASSIQGTGANVLTF; CDR3 DNA: TGTGCCAGTAGTATACAGGGGACTGGGGCCAACGTCCTGACTTTC
clone size: -; J gene: TRBJ1-1; V gene: TRBV29-1; D gene: -; CDR3 protein: CSVAAPEYRGAFF; CDR3 DNA: TGCAGCGTTGCGGCGCCAGAATACAGAGGGGCTTTCTTT
clone size: -; J gene: TRBJ2-3; V gene: TRBV5-1; D gene: TRBD1; CDR3 protein: CASNLRDRVSTDTQYF; CDR3 DNA: TGCGCCAGCAACCTCCGGGACAGGGTGAGCACAGATACGCAGTATTTT
clone size: few; J gene: TRBJ2-7; V gene: TRBV4-1; D gene: -; CDR3 protein: CASSPTASYEQYF; CDR3 DNA: TGCGCCAGCAGCCCGACAGCCTCCTACGAGCAGTACTTC
clone size: -; J gene: TRBJ1-1; V gene: TRBV5-1; D gene: -; CDR3 protein: CASSLDSTSTEAFF; CDR3 DNA: TGCGCCAGCAGCTTGGACAGCACCTCCACTGAAGCTTTCTTT
clone size: -; J gene: TRBJ1-5; V gene: TRBV29-1; D gene: -; CDR3 protein: CSVVLGLGNQPQHF; CDR3 DNA: TGCAGCGTTGTCCTGGGGCTAGGCAATCAGCCCCAGCATTTT
clone size: -; J gene: TRBJ2-1; V gene: TRBV10-3; D gene: TRBD1; CDR3 protein: CAIRADRGTYNEQFF; CDR3 DNA: TGTGCCATCAGGGCGGACAGGGGGACATACAATGAGCAGTTCTTC
clone size: -; J gene: TRBJ2-1; V gene: TRBV4-3; D gene: TRBD2; CDR3 protein: CASSQEQSGGPYNEQFF; CDR3 DNA: TGCGCCAGCAGCCAAGAACAAAGCGGGGGACCTTACAATGAGCAGTTCTTC
clone size: -; J gene: TRBJ1-2; V gene: TRBV14; D gene: TRBD1; CDR3 protein: CASSQGRDRATSGYTF; CDR3 DNA: TGTGCCAGCAGCCAAGGTCGAGACAGGGCGACAAGTGGCTACACCTTC